Here is one TCR beta chain with its context. Its antigen is unknown. These data come from a study of T cells after yellow fever vaccination. General study results and limits: FACS-sorted repertoires could contain abundant clonotypes contaminating from the bulk population. The CD4 and CD8 compartments had a small share of their clonotypes in common. Re-detected after boosting: most primary clones, 96% of CD4 and about 89% of CD8.

The CDR3 contains 15 residues. The V end lost 1 base, the J end lost 0 bases, and 10 bases lay between the germline ends. Germline lookup yields CDR1 LGHNA and CDR2 YSLEER. The TCR cDNA carried a universal primer site and UMIs from 5'RACE template switching. TCRdb re-called the 5' RACE reads through MiXCR, storing one row per CDR3 protein. The sample has approximately 120,000 distinct CDR3 sequences; about 16% are singletons. The rearrangement uses TRBV4-3 and TRBJ2-7; D is uncertain. Sample: CD8+ T cells sorted from PBMCs, taken 5 days after the yellow fever booster vaccination. This TCR came from a man between 18 and 29 years old who received the YFV17D yellow fever vaccine. CDR3: CASSQGFGDSYEQYF. DNA for the CDR3: TGCGCCAGCAGCCAAGGTTTTGGTGACTCCTACGAGCAGTACTTC.